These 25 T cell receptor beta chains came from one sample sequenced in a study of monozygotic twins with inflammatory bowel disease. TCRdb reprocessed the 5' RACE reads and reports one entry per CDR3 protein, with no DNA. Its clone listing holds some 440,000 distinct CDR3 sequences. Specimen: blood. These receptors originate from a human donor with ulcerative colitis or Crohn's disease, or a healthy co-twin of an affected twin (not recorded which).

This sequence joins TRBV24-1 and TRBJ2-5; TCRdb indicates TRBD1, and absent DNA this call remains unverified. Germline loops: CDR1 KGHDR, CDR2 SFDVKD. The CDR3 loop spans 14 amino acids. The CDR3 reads CATSDVRGAETQYF.

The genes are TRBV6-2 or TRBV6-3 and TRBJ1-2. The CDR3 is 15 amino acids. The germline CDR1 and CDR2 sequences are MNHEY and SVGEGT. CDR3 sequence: CASSGLLRLDYGYTF.

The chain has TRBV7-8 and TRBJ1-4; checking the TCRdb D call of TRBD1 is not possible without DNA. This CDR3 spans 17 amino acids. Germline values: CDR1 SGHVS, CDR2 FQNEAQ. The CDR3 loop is CASSPHPEGATDEKLFF.

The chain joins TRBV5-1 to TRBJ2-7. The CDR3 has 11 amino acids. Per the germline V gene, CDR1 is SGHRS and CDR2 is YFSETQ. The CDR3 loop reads CASSFGVEQYF.

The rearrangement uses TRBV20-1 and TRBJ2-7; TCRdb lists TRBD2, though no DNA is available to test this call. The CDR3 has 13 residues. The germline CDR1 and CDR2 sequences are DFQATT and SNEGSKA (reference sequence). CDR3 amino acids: CSASGTSGSQQYF.

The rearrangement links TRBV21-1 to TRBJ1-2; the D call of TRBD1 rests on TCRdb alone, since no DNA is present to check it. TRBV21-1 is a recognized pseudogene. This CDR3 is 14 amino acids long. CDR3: CASRKYRGGRGYTF.

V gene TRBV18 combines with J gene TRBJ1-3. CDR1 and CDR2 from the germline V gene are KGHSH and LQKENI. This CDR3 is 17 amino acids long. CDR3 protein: CASSPLPATASGNTIYF.

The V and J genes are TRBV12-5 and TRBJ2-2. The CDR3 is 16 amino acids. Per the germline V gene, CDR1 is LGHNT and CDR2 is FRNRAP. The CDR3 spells CASGKFTSGDTGELFF.

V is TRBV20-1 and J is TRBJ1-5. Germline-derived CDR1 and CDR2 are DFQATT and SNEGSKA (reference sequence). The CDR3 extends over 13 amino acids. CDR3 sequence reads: CSARDPSSQPQHF.

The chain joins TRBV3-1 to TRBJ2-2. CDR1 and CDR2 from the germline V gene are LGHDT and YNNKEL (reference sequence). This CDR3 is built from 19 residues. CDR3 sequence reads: CASSQDPIYALANTGELFF.

The chain's CDR3 is CASWGGATDTQYF. The chain couples TRBV2 to TRBJ2-3; TCRdb calls TRBD1, which cannot be checked without DNA. The CDR3 loop spans 13 amino acids. Germline CDR1 SNHLY, CDR2 FYNNEI.

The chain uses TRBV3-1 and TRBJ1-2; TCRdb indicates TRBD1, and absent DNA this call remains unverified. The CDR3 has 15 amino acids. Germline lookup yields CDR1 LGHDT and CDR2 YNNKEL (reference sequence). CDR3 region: CASSRIRDSNYGYTF.

CDR3 residues: CASKGQGHGYTF. The chain carries TRBV12-3 or TRBV12-4 and TRBJ1-2. CDR3 length: 12 amino acids.

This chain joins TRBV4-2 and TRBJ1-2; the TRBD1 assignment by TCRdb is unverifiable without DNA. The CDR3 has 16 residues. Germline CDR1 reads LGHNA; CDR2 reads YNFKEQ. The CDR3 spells CASSQEETGKGYGYTF.

CDR3 protein: CASGRGDVNTEAFF. The chain carries TRBV6-6 and TRBJ1-1. The CDR3 covers 14 residues. CDR1 is MNHNY, CDR2 SVGAGI, per germline (reference sequence).

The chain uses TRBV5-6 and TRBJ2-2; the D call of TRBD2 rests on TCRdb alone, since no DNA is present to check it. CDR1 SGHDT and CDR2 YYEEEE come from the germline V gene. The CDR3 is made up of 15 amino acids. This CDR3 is CASSFGLFNTGELFF.

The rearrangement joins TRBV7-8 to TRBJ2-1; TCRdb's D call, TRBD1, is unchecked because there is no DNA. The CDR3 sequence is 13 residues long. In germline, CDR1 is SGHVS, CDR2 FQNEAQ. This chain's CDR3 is CASSVGPHNEQFF.

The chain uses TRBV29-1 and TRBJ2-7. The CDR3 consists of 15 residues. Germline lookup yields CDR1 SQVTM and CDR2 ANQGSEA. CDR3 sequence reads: CSVVAYLEKTYEQYF.

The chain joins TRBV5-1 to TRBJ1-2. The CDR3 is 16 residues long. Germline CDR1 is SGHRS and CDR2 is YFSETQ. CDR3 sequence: CASSLRPVTENYGYTF.

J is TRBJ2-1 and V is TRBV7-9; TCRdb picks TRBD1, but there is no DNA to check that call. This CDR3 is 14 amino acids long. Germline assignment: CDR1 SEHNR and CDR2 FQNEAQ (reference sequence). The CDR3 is CASLRDRGYNEQFF.

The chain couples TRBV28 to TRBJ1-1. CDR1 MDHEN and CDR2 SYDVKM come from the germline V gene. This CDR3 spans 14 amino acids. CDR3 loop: CASRTSRDLEEAFF.

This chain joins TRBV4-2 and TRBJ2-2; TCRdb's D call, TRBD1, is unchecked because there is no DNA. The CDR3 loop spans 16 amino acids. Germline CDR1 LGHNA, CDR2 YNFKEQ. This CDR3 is CASSRGTELTPGELFF.

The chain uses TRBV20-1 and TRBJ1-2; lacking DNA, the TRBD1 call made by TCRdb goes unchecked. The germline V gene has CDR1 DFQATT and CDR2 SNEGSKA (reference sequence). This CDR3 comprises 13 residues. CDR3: CSASPTENYGYTF.

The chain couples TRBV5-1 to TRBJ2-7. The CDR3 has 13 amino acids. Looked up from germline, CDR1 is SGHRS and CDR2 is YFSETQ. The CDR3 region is CASSLVMGYEQYF.

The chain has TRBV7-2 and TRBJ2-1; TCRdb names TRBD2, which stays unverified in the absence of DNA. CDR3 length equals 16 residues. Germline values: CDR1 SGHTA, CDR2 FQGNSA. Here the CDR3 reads CASSLGSGGGYNEQFF.